The 15 T cell receptor beta chains below all came from one sample that was sequenced in a study of cytomegalovirus exposure and HLA in healthy donors. 13 Jbeta primers and 60 Vbeta primers were used for the PCR. Some clones are missing from TCRdb's copy, which holds only in-frame ones; the method was immunoSEQ multiplex PCR. Of 90,000 to 120,000 clones listed, about four fifths are singletons. The sequenced sample consisted of PBMCs. The receptor set was obtained from a man in his thirties or forties in good health and CMV-seropositive.

The chain is built from TRBV4-2 and TRBJ1-3; D is uncertain. The CDR3 extends over 16 amino acids. The V and J ends lost 0 bases and 0 bases respectively, with 9 bases between them. CDR1 and CDR2 from the germline V gene are LGHNA and YNFKEQ. The CDR3, as DNA: TGTGCCAGCAGCCAAGACCAATCGAGCTCTGGAAACACCATATATTTT. Encoded protein: CASSQDQSSSGNTIYF.

The rearrangement uses TRBV30 and TRBJ1-4, with D possibly matching TRBD1 (5 bases). This CDR3 is built from 14 residues. V lost 0 bases, J lost 8 bases, and 13 bases lay in between. Germline V lookup: CDR1 GTSNPN, CDR2 SVGIG (reference sequence). The CDR3 nucleotides read TGTGCCTGGAGTGTTGGTACGGGGGGGGAAAAACTGTTTTTT. It encodes CAWSVGTGGEKLFF.

This clone was seen just once. The rearrangement joins TRBV7-2 to TRBJ1-1; D is perhaps TRBD1 (5 bases). Trimming pared 1 base from V and 6 bases from J, leaving 15 bases between. CDR3 size: 15 residues. Germline values: CDR1 SGHTA, CDR2 FQGNSA. DNA for the CDR3: TGTGCCAGCAGCTTAGTGGGCAGGGTTAGAGCTGAAGCTTTCTTT. It yields the protein CASSLVGRVRAEAFF.

The gene calls are TRBV5-4 and TRBJ2-1; 7 positions agree with TRBD2. V dropped 1 base and J dropped 6; count of bases not matched to a gene: 4. From germline, CDR1 is SGHNT and CDR2 YYREEE (reference sequence). The CDR3 is 14 residues long. For the CDR3, the DNA is TGTGCCAGCAGCTTGACTAGCGCGAGCAATGAGCAGTTCTTC. Translated: CASSLTSASNEQFF.

This chain joins TRBV7-2 and TRBJ1-3, with D hard to call. This CDR3 contains 14 residues. Germline lookup yields CDR1 SGHTA and CDR2 FQGNSA. V was pared by 4 bases and J by 0 bases, with 7 bases between. CDR3: CASSSHSSGNTIYF. As DNA, the CDR3 is TGTGCCAGCAGCTCACACAGCTCTGGAAACACCATATATTTT.

This chain connects TRBV30 to TRBJ1-1; D may be TRBD1 (6 bases). Germline V gene sequence: CDR1 GTSNPN, CDR2 SVGIG (reference sequence). The CDR3 covers 14 residues. V lost 3 bases to trimming and J lost 1 base, with 12 bases between them. The CDR3 sequence: CAWSTGFGNTEAFF. In nucleotides, the CDR3 is TGTGCCTGGAGCACAGGGTTCGGGAACACTGAAGCTTTCTTT.

As to this clone: Other DNA sequences in this sample translate to the same CDR3. The chain is built from TRBV6-1 and TRBJ2-7; TRBD1 agrees at 9 bases. This CDR3 has 15 residues. Unmatched junction bases numbered 18, after V lost 10 bases and J lost 8 bases. Germline CDR1 is MNHNS and CDR2 is SASEGT. This chain's CDR3 is CATQKVGDRAIKQYF. For the CDR3, the DNA is TGTGCCACTCAAAAAGTGGGGGACAGGGCTATCAAGCAGTACTTC.

This chain links TRBV27 with TRBJ2-7; perhaps TRBD1 as D (6 bases). CDR3 length: 15 residues. V was cut by 2 bases and J by 4 bases, with 15 bases left in between. Germline V gives CDR1 MNHEY, CDR2 SMNVEV (reference sequence). CDR3 region: CASSLRLSGAYEQYF. The CDR3, as DNA: TGTGCCAGCAGTTTACGTTTGTCAGGGGCGTACGAGCAGTACTTC.

This CDR3 is CATSPSYLKLGEQYF. For the CDR3, the DNA is TGTGCCACCAGCCCGTCCTACTTGAAACTAGGCGAGCAGTACTTC. This chain links TRBV15 with TRBJ2-7; tentative D call: TRBD2 (5 bases). The ends were cut back, 5 bases at V and 6 bases at J, with 20 bases in the middle. From germline, CDR1 is LNHNV and CDR2 YYDKDF (reference sequence). This CDR3 is 15 amino acids long.

About this clone: One end of the junction does not line up with germline, which may come from a read error. The V and J genes are TRBV7-9 and TRBJ2-7, with 11 bases matching TRBD2. Germline loops: CDR1 SEHNR, CDR2 FQNEAQ (reference sequence). The CDR3 contains 16 residues. The CDR3 nucleotides read TGTTCCAGCAGGAATAGCGGGGGGGCGAGCTCCTACGAGCAGTACTTC. Amino acid sequence: CSSRNSGGASSYEQYF.

In regard to this clone: The junction shows a germline mismatch at one end, possibly a read error. The chain has TRBV18 and TRBJ2-7; TRBD2 matches 11 bases. CDR3 length: 15 residues. Germline V CDR1 and CDR2: KGHSH, LQKENI. The CDR3 spells CASSLAGTSGSRPHF. CDR3 DNA: TGTGCCAGCTCACTCGCCGGGACTAGCGGCTCCCGGCCCCATTTC.

CDR3 sequence: CASSPRQGARNSPLHF. The CDR3 coding sequence is TGTGCCAGCAGTCCTCGACAGGGGGCACGGAATTCACCCCTCCACTTT. This chain uses TRBV27 with TRBJ1-6, with 10 bases that match TRBD1. The V segment lost 5 bases and the J segment 7 bases; nucleotides outside the gene matches: 8. Germline values: CDR1 MNHEY, CDR2 SMNVEV (reference sequence). This CDR3 is 16 amino acids long.

V usage is TRBV27 and J usage is TRBJ1-1; D might be TRBD1 (5 bases). CDR3 length equals 14 residues. Deletions cut 6 bases from V and 0 bases from J, with 11 bases between. Germline CDR1 MNHEY, CDR2 SMNVEV (reference sequence). Written as DNA, the CDR3 is TGTGCCAGCAGGTCCCAGGGTCTGAACACTGAAGCTTTCTTT. It encodes CASRSQGLNTEAFF.

The gene calls are TRBV6-1 and TRBJ1-3; no definite D call. This CDR3 has 15 amino acids. V was shortened by 8 bases and J by 8 bases, with 22 bases between the two germline ends. Per germline, CDR1 MNHNS and CDR2 SASEGT. The CDR3 DNA sequence: TGTGCCAGCCGTGGGGTGCAGCGCCAAGGAGACACCATATATTTT. Its protein is CASRGVQRQGDTIYF.

The chain recombines TRBV14 with TRBJ2-3; no clear D gene. The V end lost 6 bases, the J end lost 0 bases, and 10 bases lay between the germline ends. This CDR3 comprises 14 residues. Per the germline V gene, CDR1 is SGHDN and CDR2 is FVKESK. The CDR3 DNA sequence: TGTGCCAGCAGTAGGTCGGGTAGCACAGATACGCAGTATTTT. This gives the protein CASSRSGSTDTQYF.